This T cell receptor beta chain was found in a study of blood T cell repertoires in COVID-19. At the level of the study: The study drew acute and convalescent COVID-19 samples from the United States, Italy and Spain. From T cells, B-cell-depleted T cells, or PBMCs came the material, which was cDNA or gDNA.

How the authors handled the data: Reference gene primer amplification gave nucleated cell count estimates. Sequenced by immunoSEQ multiplex PCR; TCRdb stores in-frame clones only, minus some. V, J and clone size were drawn from that table, and D and trimming were deduced from the DNA. The sample consists of over 100,000 clones, less than 85% of them appearing once. Sequences were obtained from peripheral blood. The sequence was collected from a human donor in a cohort sampled during active or convalescent COVID-19.

The DNA for the CDR3 is TGTGCCAGCTCTCAGGACAGGGACGAGCCCCAGCATTTT. Its protein is CASSQDRDEPQHF. The V and J genes are TRBV18 and TRBJ1-5; 8 bases fit TRBD1. V gave up 6 bases and J gave up 8 bases; unmatched junction bases: 6. The CDR3 runs 13 residues. From germline, CDR1 is KGHSH and CDR2 LQKENI.